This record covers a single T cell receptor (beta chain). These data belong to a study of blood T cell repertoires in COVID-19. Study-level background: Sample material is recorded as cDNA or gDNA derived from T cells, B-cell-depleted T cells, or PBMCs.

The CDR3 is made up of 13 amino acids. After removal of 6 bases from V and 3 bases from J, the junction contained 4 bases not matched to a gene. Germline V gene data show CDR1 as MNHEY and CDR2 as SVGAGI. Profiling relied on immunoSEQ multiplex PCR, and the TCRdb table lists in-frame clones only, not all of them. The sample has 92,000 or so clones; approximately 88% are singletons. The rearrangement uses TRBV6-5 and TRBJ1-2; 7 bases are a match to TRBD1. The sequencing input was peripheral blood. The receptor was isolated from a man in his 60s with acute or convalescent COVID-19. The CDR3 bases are TGTGCCAGCAGGACAGGGCCCCACTATGGCTACACCTTC. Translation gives CASRTGPHYGYTF.